The clone carrying this TCR beta chain appeared a few times. This sample is drawn from a study of blood T cells in healthy people across ages. Looking at the study overall: Template switching picked up about one barcoded beta molecule for each two T cells.

A J-beta primer mix and a sample-barcoded 5' primer were used in a second PCR of roughly 6 to 11 cycles. A single record per CDR3 protein comes from TCRdb applying MiXCR to the 5' RACE reads. The table shows hundreds of thousands of distinct CDR3 sequences, with under 30% occurring only once. The germline gives CDR1 LNHNV, CDR2 YYDKDF (reference sequence). This CDR3 is built from 14 residues. V dropped 0 bases and J dropped 3 bases, with 7 bases sitting between them. In addition, the sample was reused for a study of T cells of mothers and their children.

Sequencing used blood. The TCR was taken from a boy aged 5-17 years in good health. The genes are TRBV15 and TRBJ2-3; no definite D call. The CDR3 sequence: CATSRDPRTDTQYF. CDR3 in DNA: TGTGCCACCAGCAGAGACCCTCGGACAGATACGCAGTATTTT.